These 28 T cell receptor gamma chains were sequenced from one sample in a study of gamma delta lymphoproliferative disorders and STAT genes. TCRdb used CATT to re-call clones from the multiplex PCR reads. There are roughly 610 gamma-chain clones in the sample; around 33% occur only once, and approximately 97% lies in the top ten. PBMCs from patients and controls supplied the genomic DNA for sequencing. The sample consisted of blood. The receptors shown here come from a human donor with hepatosplenic T-cell lymphoma.

Remarks on this clone: Because the CDR3's place on the DNA is in doubt, the DNA is left out and the CDR3 is given as listed by TCRdb. The V gene is given as TRGV9, and no J gene call is available. 17 amino acids form the CDR3, both terminal residues included. CDR1 and CDR2 (germline): GITISATS, ISYDGTV (reference sequence). This CDR3 is CALWEPRGNSLAVEQHF.

This chain's CDR3 is CATWREENKKLF. The CDR3 nucleotides read TGTGCCACCTGGCGCGAGGAGAATAAGAAACTCTTT. V is TRGV8 and J is TRGJ1 or TRGJ2. The J gene, left out of TCRdb, was set here by checking the DNA against germline. CDR3 length: 12 amino acids. Per germline, CDR1 VENAVY and CDR2 YDSYNSRV. With V trimmed by 6 bases and J by 8 bases, 10 bases remained unmatched.

On this clone: TCRdb assigns this DNA the protein of a much larger clone, which departs from its translation at residue 3; this likely reflects a read error, and the protein shown comes from translating the DNA. This chain uses TRGV2 with TRGJP2. TCRdb lists no J gene, so it was determined here by aligning the DNA to germline. Germline loops: CDR1 EGSNGY, CDR2 YDSYNSKV. This CDR3 is 22 amino acids long. CDR3 protein: CAPWSVRLLLLAEYSSDWIKTF. The CDR3 DNA is TGTGCCCCCTGGTCCGTCCGTTTGCTACTTTTGGCGGAATATAGTAGTGATTGGATCAAGACGTTT.

To note about this clone: A read error is likely here: a far larger clone is one base away. The sample has other DNA sequences that encode this CDR3 too. The J segment was not called; the V segment is TRGV4. CDR1 and CDR2 from the germline V gene are EGSTGY and YDSYTSSV. The CDR3 has 11 residues. The CDR3 bases are TGTGCCACCTGGGATGGACTTAAGAAACTTTTT. Translation: CATWDGLKKLF.

By frequency in the sample, this clone is medium-sized. A far larger clone is one nucleotide away, so this likely arose from a read error. The sample holds other DNA sequences that translate to the same CDR3. The chain couples TRGV8 to TRGJ1 or TRGJ2. TCRdb records no J gene; here it was assigned by comparing the DNA to germline. Germline CDR1 reads VENAVY; CDR2 reads YDSYNSRV. CDR3 length: 13 residues. V shed 1 base, J shed 4 bases, and the junction held 4 bases outside the gene matches. The CDR3 nucleotides are TGTGCCACCTGGGATAGCTCGTATTATAAGAAACTCTTT. Amino acids: CATWDSSYYKKLF.

The table lists this clone with a few counts. The protein given by TCRdb reflects a much larger clone and differs at residue 7 from this DNA's translation, likely from a read error; the protein shown is the DNA's translation. CDR3 amino acids: CATWDRLCYYKKLF. CDR3 sequence (DNA): TGTGCCACCTGGGATAGGCTTTGCTATTATAAGAAACTCTTT. The genes are TRGV8 and TRGJ1 or TRGJ2. TCRdb records no J gene; here it was assigned by comparing the DNA to germline. Trimming removed 0 bases from V and 4 bases from J; junction bases left unmatched: 6. Per germline, CDR1 VENAVY and CDR2 YDSYNSRV. CDR3 length: 14 amino acids.

About this clone itself: No DNA is shown, since the ends of the CDR3 on it are uncertain; the CDR3 is the one TCRdb lists. The J gene has no call, while the V gene is TRGV11. TRGV11 is assigned to the ORF class and has an uncertain function. With termini counted, the CDR3 has 23 amino acids. This CDR3 reads CTTVPAGLGSTQRFSVLYYKKLF.

In this sample, this clone turned up a few times. A far larger clone differs by one base, so this is likely a read error. The DNA is omitted, as the CDR3 cannot be located on it reliably, and the CDR3 follows TCRdb's listing. The J gene went uncalled, whereas the V gene is TRGV11. TRGV11 is designated an ORF whose function remains uncertain. The CDR3 comprises 16 residues, both ends counted. CDR3 amino acids: CTTVPAGLDRRWFKIF.

This clone has at least ten counts. The chain couples TRGV2 to TRGJ1 or TRGJ2. In the absence of a J gene in TCRdb, the DNA was matched to germline to assign it here. CDR1 and CDR2 (germline): EGSNGY, YDSYNSKV. The J segment lost 3 bases and the V segment lost 12 bases, leaving 8 bases of the junction unmatched. The CDR3 totals 11 residues. The CDR3 DNA sequence: TGTGCCCCCGACTCTTATTATAAGAAACTCTTT. Encoded protein: CAPDSYYKKLF.

This clone is medium-sized by share. The DNA for the CDR3 is TGTGCCACCTGGGACGGGCTTAAGAAACTCTTT. Amino acids: CATWDGLKKLF. The V call is TRGV2, the J call TRGJ1 or TRGJ2. The J gene, not given by TCRdb, was assigned here from a germline match of the nucleotide sequence. This CDR3 region has 11 residues. CDR1 is EGSNGY, CDR2 YDSYNSKV, per germline. The trim removed 0 bases at V and 9 bases at J, leaving 2 bases unmatched.

The CDR3 DNA reads as TGTGCCACCTGGGACCGATTATTAAAGAAACTCTTT. Its protein is CATWDRLLKKLF. The chain is built from TRGV8 and TRGJ1 or TRGJ2. No J gene is reported in TCRdb; it was inferred here by comparing the DNA with germline. The CDR3 runs 12 residues. V was pared by 4 bases and J by 10 bases, with 10 bases of the junction left unmatched. The V gene's germline CDR1 is VENAVY and CDR2 YDSYNSRV.

The chain carries TRGV4 and TRGJ1 or TRGJ2. TCRdb carries no J gene annotation; the J gene was assigned here by matching the DNA with germline. There are 12 residues in the CDR3. V dropped 2 bases and J dropped 6; count of bases not matched to a gene: 4. Germline CDR1 reads EGSTGY; CDR2 reads YDSYTSSV. CDR3 residues: CATWDVCYKKLF. The CDR3 coding sequence is TGTGCCACCTGGGATGTCTGTTATAAGAAACTCTTT.

The V and J genes are TRGV10 and TRGJ1 or TRGJ2. TCRdb lists no J gene, so it was determined here by aligning the DNA to germline. TRGV10 carries the ORF label, with uncertain function. The CDR3 extends over 12 amino acids. J was trimmed by 11 bases and V by 8 bases; bases with no gene match: 13. The CDR3 bases are TGTGCTGCGTGGGATGGTGGGGGGGAGAAACTCTTT. Protein sequence: CAAWDGGGEKLF.

The table lists this clone with many counts. The mismatch at residue 7 between this DNA's translation and the TCRdb protein of a much larger clone likely reflects a read error; the protein shown is translated from the DNA. The chain recombines TRGV8 with TRGJ1 or TRGJ2. TCRdb leaves out the J gene; it was filled in here by matching the DNA to germline. With V trimmed by 1 base and J by 4 bases, 4 bases remained unmatched. The CDR3 loop spans 13 amino acids. CDR1 VENAVY and CDR2 YDSYNSRV come from the germline V gene. CDR3 bases: TGTGCCACCTGGGATAGTGCGTATTATAAGAAACTCTTT. Translation: CATWDSAYYKKLF.

As for this clone: The limits of the CDR3 on the DNA are not certain, so only TCRdb's listed CDR3 is given. No call exists for the J gene, whereas the V gene is TRGV11. TRGV11 is an open reading frame, and its role is uncertain. Including both end residues, the CDR3 is 19 amino acids long. This CDR3 is CTTVPAGLIANSSDWIKTF.

The chain employs TRGV11 and TRGJ1 or TRGJ2. The J gene, missing from TCRdb, was assigned here through DNA to germline matching. TRGV11 is classed as an ORF, of uncertain function. This CDR3 has 14 residues. V shed 0 bases and J 5 bases; nucleotides not matched to a gene: 4. The CDR3 here is CACWIRHLDYKKLF. The CDR3, as DNA: TGTGCCTGCTGGATTAGGCACCTCGATTATAAGAAACTCTTT.

On this clone itself: The junction differs from germline at one of its ends, possibly a read error. Other nucleotide sequences from this sample produce the same CDR3. The chain links TRGV2 to TRGJP2. TCRdb does not report a J gene; here it was assigned by matching the DNA to germline references. The germline CDR1 and CDR2 sequences are EGSNGY and YDSYNSKV. This CDR3 spans 13 amino acids. The CDR3 DNA is TGTGCCACCCGGAAAAGTAGCGATTGGATCAAGACGTTT. It is translated as CATRKSSDWIKTF.

The V gene is TRGV3, the J gene TRGJ1 or TRGJ2. Matching the DNA to germline supplied the J gene, which TCRdb does not give. CDR1 is VTNTFY and CDR2 is YDVSTARD in the germline V gene (reference sequence). The CDR3 has 12 residues. Trimming removed 1 base from V and 10 bases from J; junction bases left unmatched: 7. Written as DNA, the CDR3 is TGTGCCACCTGGGACAGCCCTAAAAAGAAACTCTTT. Encoded protein: CATWDSPKKKLF.

The V call is TRGV8, the J call TRGJ1 or TRGJ2. The J gene was missing in TCRdb and was found by matching the end of the DNA to germline. The junction had 14 bases not matched to a gene; V was cut back by 8 bases and J by 10 bases. Germline-derived CDR1 and CDR2 are VENAVY and YDSYNSRV. The CDR3 has 12 amino acids. CDR3 nucleotide sequence: TGTGCCACCTACTGGGATTGGGTGAAGAAACTCTTT. It translates to CATYWDWVKKLF.

In its sample, this clone is medium-sized (0.01 to 0.1%). Only one base separates this from a far larger clonotype, so it likely reflects a read error. Other DNA sequences in this sample translate to the same CDR3. The V segment is TRGV8, and no J call was made. The germline V gene encodes CDR1 VENAVY and CDR2 YDSYNSRV. The CDR3 covers 13 residues. CDR3 DNA sequence: TGTGCCACCTGGGATAGTTCGTATTATAAAAAACTCTTT. As protein: CATWDSSYYKKLF.

This clone is classed as medium-sized. The chain links TRGV4 to TRGJP2. Matching the DNA to germline supplied the J gene, which TCRdb does not give. With 6 bases clipped from V and 0 bases from J, the junction kept 13 bases outside the gene matches. This CDR3 has 17 residues. The germline CDR1 and CDR2 sequences are EGSTGY and YDSYTSSV. The CDR3 reads CATWQWGGYSSDWIKTF. Written as DNA, the CDR3 is TGTGCCACCTGGCAATGGGGGGGGTATAGTAGTGATTGGATCAAGACGTTT.

This clone was counted only a few times. This rearrangement joins TRGV5 to TRGJ1 or TRGJ2. In the absence of a J gene in TCRdb, the DNA was matched to germline to assign it here. V lost 5 bases, J lost 2 bases, and 6 bases stayed unmatched. The CDR3 length is 13 residues. CDR1 is VINAFY, CDR2 YDVSNSKD, per germline. The CDR3 region has the DNA TGTGCCACCTGGGCTCGATATTATTATAAGAAACTCTTT. Protein sequence: CATWARYYYKKLF.

On this clone: No DNA is shown, since the ends of the CDR3 on it are uncertain; the CDR3 is the one TCRdb lists. The V gene reported is TRGV10; the J gene is uncalled. TRGV10 is reported as an ORF; its role is uncertain. Both ends counted, the CDR3 spans 12 residues. The CDR3 sequence is CAAWGFGSRNLF.

Within the sample, this clone is medium-sized. This probably arose from a read error, given a far larger clone one base away. The same CDR3 can be traced to other DNA sequences in this sample. V usage is TRGV8 and J usage is TRGJ1 or TRGJ2. TCRdb carries no J gene annotation; the J gene was assigned here by matching the DNA with germline. This CDR3 is 13 amino acids long. The V and J ends lost 1 base and 4 bases, in that order; junction bases with no gene match: 4. Germline V gene sequence: CDR1 VENAVY, CDR2 YDSYNSRV. CDR3 loop: CATWDSSYYKKLF. CDR3 coding DNA: TGTGCCACCTGGGATAGTTCATATTATAAGAAACTCTTT.

Judged by abundance, this clone is hyperexpanded (1% or more). The sample has other DNA sequences that encode this CDR3 too. This chain links TRGV8 with TRGJ1 or TRGJ2. No J gene is reported in TCRdb; it was inferred here by comparing the DNA with germline. Germline CDR1 and CDR2: VENAVY and YDSYNSRV. V lost 1 base and J lost 4; bases outside the gene matches: 4. The length of the CDR3 is 13 residues. CDR3 residues: CATWDSSYYKKLF. CDR3 bases: TGTGCCACCTGGGATAGTTCGTATTATAAGAAACTCTTT.

This clone was counted many times. With only one base between it and a far larger clone, this is likely a read error. This CDR3 reads CTTAPAGLDRRWFKIF. CDR3 bases: TGTACCACTGCGCCTGCTGGATTAGACCGCCGTTGGTTCAAGATATTT. This sequence joins TRGV11 and TRGJP1. The J gene was not available in TCRdb and was assigned here by matching the DNA to germline segments. TRGV11 is classed as an ORF, of uncertain function. This CDR3 is built from 16 residues.

V and J are TRGV11 and TRGJP1. The J gene, not given by TCRdb, was assigned here from a germline match of the nucleotide sequence. TRGV11 is identified as an open reading frame with a role that is uncertain. Losses at the gene ends were 6 bases for V and 8 bases for J; bases not matched to a gene: 6. The CDR3 is made up of 13 amino acids. CDR3 in DNA: TGTGCCTGCTGGATTGGACACGGTTGGTTCAAGATATTT. As protein: CACWIGHGWFKIF.

This clone was picked up a small number of times. The chain couples TRGV10 to TRGJ1 or TRGJ2. Because TCRdb records no J gene, it was assigned here through a match of the DNA to germline. TRGV10 falls under the ORF class, with uncertain function. The CDR3 has 12 amino acids. Losses at the gene ends were 8 bases for V and 8 bases for J; bases not matched to a gene: 10. CDR3 sequence: CAAWAKSDKKLF. Here the CDR3 DNA reads TGTGCTGCGTGGGCTAAGTCGGATAAGAAACTCTTT.